This T cell receptor (beta chain) comes out of a study of T cell clonality in common variable immunodeficiency. This clone has a count of ten or more. Data came from immunoSEQ multiplex PCR; TCRdb stores just in-frame clones and leaves some out. The table lists 40,000 to 50,000 clones, no singletons, with less than 6.5% in the top ten. This sequence was found in a person aged 18 to 70 in good health. The specimen sequenced was peripheral blood mononuclear cells.

The CDR3 region is CSASQVNNSPLHF. The CDR3 bases that were read are TGCAGTGCTAGTCAGGTGAATAATTCACCC. The chain has TRBV20-1 and TRBJ1-6; D is unresolved. The read stops 3 residues short of the end of the CDR3; the missing end is completed from the germline J gene. Germline V gene lookup returns CDR1 DFQATT and CDR2 SNEGSKA (reference sequence). The ends were cut back, 3 bases at V and 5 bases at J, with 8 bases in the middle. The CDR3 consists of 13 residues.